This T cell receptor (beta chain) appears in the sequencing data of a study of T-cell memory formation after mild COVID-19. Overall study context: Across donors, TCR clusters were largely donor specific. Study-wide points: Cross-reactive memory appears to have joined, as suggested by some responding clones showing up in pre-infection memory. Specificity for SARS-CoV-2 was not confirmed among the second-wave clones peaking on day 37.

In TCRdb, the 5' RACE reads were re-called with MiXCR into one record per CDR3 protein. This table holds approximately 480,000 distinct CDR3 sequences, 15% to 20% found once. This clonotype was seen a few times. Its antigen is unknown. The V gene's germline CDR1 is SGHVS and CDR2 FQNEAQ. Trimming took off 5 bases at V and 9 bases at J, with 10 bases between the two ends. CDR3 length equals 11 residues. The chain uses TRBV7-8 and TRBJ2-5; D uncertain. This receptor was identified in an adult woman who had mild COVID-19 (a few samples of this study predate the infection). Cell type and time point are not known. The sequencing sample was made of PBMCs or a T cell subset sorted from them (not recorded which). CDR3 region: CASSVSRAQYF. The CDR3 DNA sequence: TGTGCCAGCAGCGTTAGCCGAGCCCAGTACTTC.